This TCR beta chain was captured by sequencing in a study of blood T cell repertoires in COVID-19. For the study at large: Samples taken during acute and convalescent COVID-19 were collected in the United States, Italy and Spain. Nucleic acid was either cDNA or gDNA, and it came from T cells, B-cell-depleted T cells, or PBMCs.

The protocol was immunoSEQ multiplex PCR, while the TCRdb copy is restricted to in-frame clones and leaves out a portion. The sample includes hundreds of thousands of clones, about 88% of them seen just once. J gave up 5 bases and V 4 bases, and 7 bases lay outside the gene matches. The length of the CDR3 is 16 residues. Germline CDR1 and CDR2: MGHRA and YSYEKL. This TCR was recovered from a man aged 30-40 years with acute COVID-19. The V gene is TRBV4-1, the J gene TRBJ2-3; TRBD2 matches at 12 bases. Sequences were obtained from PBMCs or T cells enriched from blood (not recorded which). The CDR3 region is CASSRQLAGGEDTQYF. CDR3 sequence (DNA): TGCGCCAGCAGCCGCCAACTAGCGGGGGGAGAAGATACGCAGTATTTT.